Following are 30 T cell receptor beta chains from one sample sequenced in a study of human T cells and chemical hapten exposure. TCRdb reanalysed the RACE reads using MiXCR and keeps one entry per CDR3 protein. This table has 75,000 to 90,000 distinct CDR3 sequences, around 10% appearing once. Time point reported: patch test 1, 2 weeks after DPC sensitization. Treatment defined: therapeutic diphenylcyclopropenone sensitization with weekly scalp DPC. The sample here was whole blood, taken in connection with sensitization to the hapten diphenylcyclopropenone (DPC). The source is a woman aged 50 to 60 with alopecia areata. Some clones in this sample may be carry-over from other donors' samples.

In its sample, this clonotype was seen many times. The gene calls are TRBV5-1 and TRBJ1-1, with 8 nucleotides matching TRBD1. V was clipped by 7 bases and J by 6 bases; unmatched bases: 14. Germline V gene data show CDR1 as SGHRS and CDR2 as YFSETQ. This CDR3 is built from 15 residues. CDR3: CASLPGQGGAAEAFF. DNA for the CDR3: TGCGCCAGCTTACCTGGACAGGGAGGGGCGGCTGAAGCTTTCTTT.

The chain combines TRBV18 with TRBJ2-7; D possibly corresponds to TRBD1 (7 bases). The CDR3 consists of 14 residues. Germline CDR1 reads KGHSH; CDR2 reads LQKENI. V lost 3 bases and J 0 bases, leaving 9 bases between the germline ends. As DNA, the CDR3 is TGTGCCAGCTCACCGCGGGACAGCTCCTACGAGCAGTACTTC. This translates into CASSPRDSSYEQYF.

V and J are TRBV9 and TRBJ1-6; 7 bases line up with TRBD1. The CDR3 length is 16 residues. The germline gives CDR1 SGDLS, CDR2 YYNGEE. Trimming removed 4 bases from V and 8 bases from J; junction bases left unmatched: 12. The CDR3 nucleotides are TGTGCCAGCAGCTCCGACAGGGTATTGTTGGATTCACCCCTCCACTTT. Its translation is CASSSDRVLLDSPLHF. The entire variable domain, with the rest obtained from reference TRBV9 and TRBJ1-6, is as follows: DSGVTQTPKHLITATGQRVTLRCSPRSGDLSVYWYQQSLDQGLQFLIQYYNGEERAKGNILERFSAQQFPDLHSELNLSSLELGDSALYFCASSSDRVLLDSPLHFGNGTRLTVT.

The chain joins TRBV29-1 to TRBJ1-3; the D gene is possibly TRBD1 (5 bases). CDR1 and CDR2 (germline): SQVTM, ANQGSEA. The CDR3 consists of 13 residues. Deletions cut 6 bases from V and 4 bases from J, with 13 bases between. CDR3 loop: CSVEEGAGNTIYF. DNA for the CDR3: TGCAGCGTGGAGGAAGGGGCAGGAAACACCATATATTTT. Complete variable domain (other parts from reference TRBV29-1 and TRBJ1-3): SAVISQKPSRDICQRGTSLTIQCQVDSQVTMMFWYRQQPGQSLTLIATANQGSEATYESGFVIDKFPISRPNLTFSTLTVSNMSPEDSSIYLCSVEEGAGNTIYFGEGSWLTVV.

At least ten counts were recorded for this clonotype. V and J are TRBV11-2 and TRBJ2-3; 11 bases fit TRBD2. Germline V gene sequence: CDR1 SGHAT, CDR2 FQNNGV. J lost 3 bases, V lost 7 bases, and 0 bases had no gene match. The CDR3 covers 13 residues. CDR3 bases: TGTGCCAGCACTAGCGGGAGGACAGATACGCAGTATTTT. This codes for CASTSGRTDTQYF.

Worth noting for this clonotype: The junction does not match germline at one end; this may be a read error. Written as DNA, the CDR3 is TGCAGCGTTGGAGGGCAGGGCAATGAGCAGCTCTTC. It yields the protein CSVGGQGNEQLF. The chain employs TRBV29-1 and TRBJ2-1, with D tentatively TRBD1 or TRBD2 (5 bases each). The V gene's germline CDR1 is SQVTM and CDR2 ANQGSEA. This CDR3 region has 12 residues.

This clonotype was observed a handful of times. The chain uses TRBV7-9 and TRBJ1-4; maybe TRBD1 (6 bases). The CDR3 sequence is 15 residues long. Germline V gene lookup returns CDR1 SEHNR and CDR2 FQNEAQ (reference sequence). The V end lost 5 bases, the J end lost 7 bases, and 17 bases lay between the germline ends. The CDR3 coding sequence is TGTGCCAGCAGCCCTACAGGGTTGGAGGGTGAAAAACTGTTTTTT. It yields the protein CASSPTGLEGEKLFF.

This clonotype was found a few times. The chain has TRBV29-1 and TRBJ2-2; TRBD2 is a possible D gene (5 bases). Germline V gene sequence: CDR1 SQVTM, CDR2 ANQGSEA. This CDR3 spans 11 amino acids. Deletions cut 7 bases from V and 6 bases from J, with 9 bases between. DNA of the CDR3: TGCAGCGCCGGGGAGTCCGGGGAGCTGTTTTTT. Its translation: CSAGESGELFF.

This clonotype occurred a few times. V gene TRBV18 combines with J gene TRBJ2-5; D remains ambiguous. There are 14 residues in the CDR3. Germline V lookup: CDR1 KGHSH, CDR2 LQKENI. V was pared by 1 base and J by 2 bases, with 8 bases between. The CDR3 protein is CASSPQSPQETQYF. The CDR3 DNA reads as TGTGCCAGCTCACCACAATCCCCACAAGAGACCCAGTACTTC.

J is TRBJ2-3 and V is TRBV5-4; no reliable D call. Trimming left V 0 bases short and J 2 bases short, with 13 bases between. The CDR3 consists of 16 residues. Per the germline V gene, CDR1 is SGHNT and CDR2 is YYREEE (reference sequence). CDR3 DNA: TGTGCCAGCAGCTTGGAACCTAACTCCCACACAGATACGCAGTATTTT. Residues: CASSLEPNSHTDTQYF.

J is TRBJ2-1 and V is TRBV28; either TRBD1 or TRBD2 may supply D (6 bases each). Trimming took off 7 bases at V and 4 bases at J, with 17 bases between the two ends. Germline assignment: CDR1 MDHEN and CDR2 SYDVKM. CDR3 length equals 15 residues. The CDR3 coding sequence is TGTGCCAGCACCCCTGGGGGGACAAGGTACAATGAGCAGTTCTTC. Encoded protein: CASTPGGTRYNEQFF.

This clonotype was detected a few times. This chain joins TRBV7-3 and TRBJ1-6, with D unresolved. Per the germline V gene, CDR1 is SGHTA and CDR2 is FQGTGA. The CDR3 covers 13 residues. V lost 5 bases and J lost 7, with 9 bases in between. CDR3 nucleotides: TGTGCCAGCAGCCTCCAAACAAATTCACCCCTCCACTTT. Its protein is CASSLQTNSPLHF.

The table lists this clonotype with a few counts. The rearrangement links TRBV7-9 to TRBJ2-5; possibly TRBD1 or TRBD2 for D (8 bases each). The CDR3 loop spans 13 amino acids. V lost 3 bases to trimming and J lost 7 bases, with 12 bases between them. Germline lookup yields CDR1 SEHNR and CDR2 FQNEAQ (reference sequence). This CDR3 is CASSFSGTGTQYF. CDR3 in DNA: TGTGCCAGCAGCTTTAGCGGGACAGGGACCCAGTACTTC.

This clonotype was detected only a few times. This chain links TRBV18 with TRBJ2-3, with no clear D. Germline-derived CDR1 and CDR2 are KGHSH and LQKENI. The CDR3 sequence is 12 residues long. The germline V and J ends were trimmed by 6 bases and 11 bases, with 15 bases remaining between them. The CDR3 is CASSLSPIEQYF. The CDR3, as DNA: TGTGCCAGCTCTCTCAGTCCAATAGAGCAGTATTTT.

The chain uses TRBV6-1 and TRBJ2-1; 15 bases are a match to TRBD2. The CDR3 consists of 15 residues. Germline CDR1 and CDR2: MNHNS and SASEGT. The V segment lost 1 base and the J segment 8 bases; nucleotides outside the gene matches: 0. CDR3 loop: CASSEGTSGRDEQFF. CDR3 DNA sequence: TGTGCCAGCAGTGAAGGGACTAGCGGGAGGGATGAGCAGTTCTTC.

CDR3 protein: CSVPGQGLNTEAFF. CDR3 bases: TGCAGCGTTCCGGGACAGGGGCTGAACACTGAAGCTTTCTTT. The chain employs TRBV29-1 and TRBJ1-1; 10 nucleotides match TRBD1. The CDR3 sequence is 14 residues long. V shed 5 bases, J shed 0 bases, and the junction held 3 bases outside the gene matches. Germline loops: CDR1 SQVTM, CDR2 ANQGSEA.

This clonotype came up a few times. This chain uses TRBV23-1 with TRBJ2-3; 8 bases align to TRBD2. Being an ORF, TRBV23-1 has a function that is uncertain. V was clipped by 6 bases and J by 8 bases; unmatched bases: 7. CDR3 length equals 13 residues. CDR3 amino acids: CASSSGLEATQYF. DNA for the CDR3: TGCGCCAGCAGCTCGGGACTAGAGGCTACGCAGTATTTT.

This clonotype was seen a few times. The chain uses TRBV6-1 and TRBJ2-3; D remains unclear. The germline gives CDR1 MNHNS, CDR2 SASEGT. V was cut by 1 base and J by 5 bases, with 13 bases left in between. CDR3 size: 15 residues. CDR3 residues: CASSEDAGSVDTQYF. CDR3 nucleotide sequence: TGTGCCAGCAGTGAAGACGCAGGTTCGGTAGATACGCAGTATTTT.

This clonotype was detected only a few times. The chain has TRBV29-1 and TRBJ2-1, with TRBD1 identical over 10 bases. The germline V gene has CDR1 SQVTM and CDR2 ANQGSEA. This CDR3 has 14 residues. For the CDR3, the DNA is TGCATTCCGGAGGGGGACAGGGGAGGAAATGAGCAGTTCTTC. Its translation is CIPEGDRGGNEQFF.

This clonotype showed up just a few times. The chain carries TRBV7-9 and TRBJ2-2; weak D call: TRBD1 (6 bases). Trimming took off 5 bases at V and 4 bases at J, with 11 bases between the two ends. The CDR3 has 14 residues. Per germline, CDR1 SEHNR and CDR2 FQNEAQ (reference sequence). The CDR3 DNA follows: TGTGCCAGCAGCAGACAGGCCAGCACCGGGGAGCTGTTTTTT. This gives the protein CASSRQASTGELFF.

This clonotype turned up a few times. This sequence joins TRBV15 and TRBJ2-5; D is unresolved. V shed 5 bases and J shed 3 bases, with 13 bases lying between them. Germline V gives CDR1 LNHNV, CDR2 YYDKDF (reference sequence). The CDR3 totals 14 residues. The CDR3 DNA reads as TGTGCCACCAGCCCCTTTGCAGAAAAAGAGACCCAGTACTTC. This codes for CATSPFAEKETQYF.

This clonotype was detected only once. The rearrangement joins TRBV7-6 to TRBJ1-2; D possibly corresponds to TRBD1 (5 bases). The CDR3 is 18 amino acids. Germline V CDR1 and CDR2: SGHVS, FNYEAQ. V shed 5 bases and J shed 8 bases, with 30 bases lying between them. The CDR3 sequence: CASSTGTAPLAGGRGYTF. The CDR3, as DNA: TGTGCCAGCAGCACCGGGACGGCGCCACTCGCCGGGGGTAGGGGCTACACCTTC.

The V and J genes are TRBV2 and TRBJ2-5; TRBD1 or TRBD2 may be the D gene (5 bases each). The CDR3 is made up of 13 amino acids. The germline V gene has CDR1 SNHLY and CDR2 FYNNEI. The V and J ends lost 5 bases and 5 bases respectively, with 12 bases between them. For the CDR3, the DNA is TGTGCCAGCAGTTCGGGGCTTGCTGAGACCCAGTACTTC. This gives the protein CASSSGLAETQYF.

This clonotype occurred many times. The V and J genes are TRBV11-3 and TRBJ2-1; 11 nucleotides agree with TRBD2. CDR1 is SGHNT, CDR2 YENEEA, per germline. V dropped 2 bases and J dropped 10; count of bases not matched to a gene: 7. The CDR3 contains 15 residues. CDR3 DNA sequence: TGTGCCAGCAGCTTATTCGGGACTAGCGGCAACGAGCAGTTCTTC. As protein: CASSLFGTSGNEQFF.

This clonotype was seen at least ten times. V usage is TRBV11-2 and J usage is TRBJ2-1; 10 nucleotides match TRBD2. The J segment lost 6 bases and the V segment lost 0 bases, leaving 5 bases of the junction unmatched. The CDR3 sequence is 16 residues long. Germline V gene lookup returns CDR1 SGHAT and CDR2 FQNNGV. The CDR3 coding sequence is TGTGCCAGCAGCTTAGACCTAGCGGGAGTTACCAATGAGCAGTTCTTC. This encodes CASSLDLAGVTNEQFF. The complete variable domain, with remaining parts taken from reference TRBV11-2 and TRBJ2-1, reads EAGVAQSPRYKIIEKRQSVAFWCNPISGHATLYWYQQILGQGPKLLIQFQNNGVVDDSQLPKDRFSAERLKGVDSTLKIQPAKLEDSAVYLCASSLDLAGVTNEQFFGPGTRLTVL.

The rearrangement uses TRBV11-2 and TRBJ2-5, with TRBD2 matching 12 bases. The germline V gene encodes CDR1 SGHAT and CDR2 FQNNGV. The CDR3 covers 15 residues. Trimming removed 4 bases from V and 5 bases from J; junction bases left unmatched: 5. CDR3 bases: TGTGCCAGCAGCTCCCGACTAGCGGGAGTGGAGACCCAGTACTTC. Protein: CASSSRLAGVETQYF.

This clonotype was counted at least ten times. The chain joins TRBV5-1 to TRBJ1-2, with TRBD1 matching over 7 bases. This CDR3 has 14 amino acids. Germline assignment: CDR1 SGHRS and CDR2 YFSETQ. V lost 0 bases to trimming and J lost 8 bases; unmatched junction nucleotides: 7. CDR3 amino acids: CASSLAVQGEGYTF. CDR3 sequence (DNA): TGCGCCAGCAGCTTGGCCGTCCAGGGGGAAGGCTACACCTTC. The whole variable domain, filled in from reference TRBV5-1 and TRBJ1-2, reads KAGVTQTPRYLIKTRGQQVTLSCSPISGHRSVSWYQQTPGQGLQFLFEYFSETQRNKGNFPGRFSGRQFSNSRSEMNVSTLELGDSALYLCASSLAVQGEGYTFGSGTRLTVV.

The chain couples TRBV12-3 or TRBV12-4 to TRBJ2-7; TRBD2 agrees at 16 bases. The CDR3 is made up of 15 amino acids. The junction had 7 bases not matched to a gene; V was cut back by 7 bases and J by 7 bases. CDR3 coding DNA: TGTGCCAGCATCTTTCAGGGACTAGCGGGAGGGGAGCAGTACTTC. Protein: CASIFQGLAGGEQYF.

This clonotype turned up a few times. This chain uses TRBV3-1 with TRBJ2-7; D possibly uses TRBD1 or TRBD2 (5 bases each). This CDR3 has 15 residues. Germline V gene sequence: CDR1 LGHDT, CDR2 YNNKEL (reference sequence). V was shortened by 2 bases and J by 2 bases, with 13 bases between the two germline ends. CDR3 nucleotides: TGTGCCAGCAGCCAACGAGGGGCCGGGGCCTACGAGCAGTACTTC. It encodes CASSQRGAGAYEQYF.

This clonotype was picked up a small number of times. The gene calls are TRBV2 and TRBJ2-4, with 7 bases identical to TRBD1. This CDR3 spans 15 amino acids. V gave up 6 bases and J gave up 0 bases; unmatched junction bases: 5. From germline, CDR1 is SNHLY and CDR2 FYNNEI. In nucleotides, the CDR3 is TGTGCCAGCAGGACACAGGGGCTAGCCAAAAACATTCAGTACTTC. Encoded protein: CASRTQGLAKNIQYF.